A single sample gave rise to the 13 T cell receptor beta chains below, sequenced in a study of blood T cell repertoires in COVID-19. The repertoire was sequenced with immunoSEQ multiplex PCR; TCRdb's copy has only in-frame clones and lacks some. In the table there are about 200,000 clones, roughly 94% of which are singletons. Sequenced material: peripheral blood. Every receptor here comes from a man younger than 40 with acute or convalescent COVID-19.

The gene calls are TRBV3-1 (or the pseudogene TRBV3-2) and TRBJ2-7, with 9 bases identical to TRBD1. The CDR3 runs 13 residues. J gave up 4 bases and V 8 bases, and 6 bases lay outside the gene matches. Germline assignment: CDR1 LGHDT and CDR2 YNNKEL (reference sequence). CDR3 sequence (DNA): TGTGCCAGCGCCAGGACAGGGGTTTACGAGCAGTACTTC. Translation gives CASARTGVYEQYF.

This chain connects TRBV4-1 to TRBJ1-4, with TRBD1 matching over 9 bases. Germline lookup yields CDR1 MGHRA and CDR2 YSYEKL. CDR3 size: 15 residues. The V segment lost 1 base and the J segment 8 bases; nucleotides outside the gene matches: 5. This chain's CDR3 is CASSQVGTGSEKLFF. The CDR3 nucleotides read TGCGCCAGCAGCCAAGTCGGGACAGGGAGCGAAAAACTGTTTTTT.

This sequence joins TRBV7-9 and TRBJ2-4, with D possibly matching TRBD2 (5 bases). The CDR3 spans 11 residues. Germline V lookup: CDR1 SEHNR, CDR2 FQNEAQ (reference sequence). V was clipped by 4 bases and J by 7 bases, with 5 bases between them. CDR3 in amino acids: CASSSGNIQYF. The CDR3, as DNA: TGTGCCAGCAGCTCGGGGAACATTCAGTACTTC.

Points on this clone: The sample has other DNA sequences that encode this CDR3 too. CDR3: CASSYRVLDTEAFF. CDR3 bases: TGTGCCAGCAGCTACAGGGTCCTGGACACTGAAGCTTTCTTT. This chain joins TRBV28 and TRBJ1-1; TRBD1 might be the D (6 bases). Germline CDR1 is MDHEN and CDR2 is SYDVKM. The CDR3 totals 14 residues. V was trimmed by 6 bases and J by 3 bases, leaving 14 bases between them.

V gene TRBV9 combines with J gene TRBJ1-5; no clear D. The CDR3 is 16 residues long. The germline CDR1 and CDR2 sequences are SGDLS and YYNGEE. V was trimmed by 6 bases and J by 5 bases, leaving 21 bases between them. CDR3 nucleotides: TGTGCCAGCATCATTCTCAAGGATACGGGTGATCAGCCCCAGCATTTT. As protein: CASIILKDTGDQPQHF.

The V call is TRBV5-1, the J call TRBJ2-1; TRBD2 agrees at 13 bases. This CDR3 has 19 amino acids. Losses at the gene ends were 3 bases for V and 0 bases for J; bases not matched to a gene: 9. CDR1 and CDR2 from the germline V gene are SGHRS and YFSETQ. DNA for the CDR3: TGCGCCAGCAGCTGGTGGGGACTAGCGGGGAGTGTCTCCTACAATGAGCAGTTCTTC. It yields the protein CASSWWGLAGSVSYNEQFF.

The rearrangement links TRBV30 to TRBJ1-1, with D possibly TRBD1 on 6 matching bases. CDR3 length: 12 amino acids. Germline CDR1 and CDR2: GTSNPN and SVGIG (reference sequence). Trimming cost V 6 bases and J 5 bases, with 13 bases left between them. CDR3 amino acids: CACRRGGTEAFF. CDR3 coding DNA: TGTGCCTGCAGGAGGGGGGGAACTGAAGCTTTCTTT.

The chain uses TRBV4-1 and TRBJ2-3; 9 bases match TRBD2. Germline V gene lookup returns CDR1 MGHRA and CDR2 YSYEKL. CDR3 length equals 17 residues. J lost 5 bases, V lost 4 bases, and 13 bases had no gene match. The CDR3 DNA is TGCGCCAGCAGCCTGGATGGGGGCGGGGGGGCCGGAGATACGCAGTATTTT. It translates to CASSLDGGGGAGDTQYF.

This clone appeared a single time. The chain uses TRBV6-2 or TRBV6-3 and TRBJ2-1; 11 nucleotides match TRBD2. The trim removed 4 bases at V and 3 bases at J, leaving 2 bases unmatched. The CDR3 sequence is 15 residues long. Germline V CDR1 and CDR2: MNHEY, SVGEGT. CDR3 amino acids: CASSSLAGGYNEQFF. The DNA of the CDR3 is TGTGCCAGCAGTTCTCTAGCGGGAGGCTACAATGAGCAGTTCTTC.

V is TRBV28 and J is TRBJ1-1, with D perhaps TRBD1 (5 bases). The ends were cut back, 6 bases at V and 2 bases at J, with 10 bases in the middle. CDR3 length: 13 residues. The germline V gene encodes CDR1 MDHEN and CDR2 SYDVKM. The CDR3, as DNA: TGTGCCAGCAGGGCCCAGGGTAACACTGAAGCTTTCTTT. This gives the protein CASRAQGNTEAFF.

V usage is TRBV3-1 (or the pseudogene TRBV3-2) and J usage is TRBJ2-1; possibly TRBD2 for D (5 bases). The length of the CDR3 is 15 residues. The germline V gene encodes CDR1 LGHDT and CDR2 YNNKEL (reference sequence). V lost 4 bases to trimming and J lost 7 bases, with 17 bases between them. CDR3 bases: TGTGCCAGCAGCCCCCACGGGCCGGGAAGTAATGAGCAGTTCTTC. Its translation: CASSPHGPGSNEQFF.

This CDR3 is CASSFRGNYGYTF. The DNA for the CDR3 is TGTGCCAGCAGTTTCAGAGGGAACTATGGCTACACCTTC. This chain connects TRBV27 to TRBJ1-2; no clear D gene. The V end lost 3 bases, the J end lost 2 bases, and 7 bases lay between the germline ends. The germline V gene has CDR1 MNHEY and CDR2 SMNVEV (reference sequence). This CDR3 contains 13 residues.

This chain uses TRBV27 with TRBJ2-2; TRBD2 might be the D (5 bases). Looked up from germline, CDR1 is MNHEY and CDR2 is SMNVEV (reference sequence). The CDR3 covers 15 residues. V was trimmed by 3 bases and J by 5 bases, leaving 13 bases between them. The DNA for the CDR3 is TGTGCCAGCAGTTTGGCAGGAGGTCGGACCGGGGAGCTGTTTTTT. Encoded protein: CASSLAGGRTGELFF.